These T cell receptor beta chains were read from a single sample in a study of T cell responses to AZD1222 COVID-19 vaccine. Sequencing used immunoSEQ multiplex PCR; TCRdb keeps in-frame clones, though not all of them. In the table there are roughly 97,000 clones, 75% to 90% of which are singletons. The sequences come from peripheral blood, collected on day 0 of AZD1222 vaccination. The receptor source for this set is an adult in good health. Each CDR3 is given with its conserved first and last residue. A D gene is named only where the DNA matches it firmly. Only part of the rows carry a size: once, few, many, or a class if the clone is expanded.

cdr3_aa	cdr3_nt	clone_size	d_call	v_call	j_call
CSASGGGSTDTQYF	TGCAGTGCTAGTGGGGGGGGGAGCACAGATACGCAGTATTTT	-	TRBD2	TRBV20-1	TRBJ2-3
CASSLSRAPGNTIYF	TGTGCCAGCAGCTTATCCAGGGCCCCGGGAAACACCATATATTTT	few	-	TRBV7-9	TRBJ1-3
CASSPDRDTEAFF	TGTGCCAGCAGCCCTGACAGGGACACTGAAGCTTTCTTT	-	TRBD1	TRBV13	TRBJ1-1
CASSSGFNQPQHF	TGTGCCAGCAGCTCGGGATTTAATCAGCCCCAGCATTTT	-	-	TRBV7-9	TRBJ1-5
CASSVEAGGALAETQYF	TGTGCCAGCAGCGTAGAAGCGGGGGGGGCCCTGGCGGAGACCCAGTACTTC	-	TRBD2	TRBV9	TRBJ2-5
CAIRWEYGYTF	TGTGCCATCAGGTGGGAGTATGGCTACACCTTC	-	-	TRBV19	TRBJ1-2
CASSHTRGTVNQPQHF	TGTGCCAGCTCACACACCAGAGGGACAGTCAATCAGCCCCAGCATTTT	-	TRBD1	TRBV18	TRBJ1-5
CASDLANYGYTF	TGTGCCAGCGACCTGGCTAACTATGGCTACACCTTC	-	-	TRBV2	TRBJ1-2
CASSLEDISTDTQYF	TGCGCCAGCAGCTTGGAGGACATCAGCACAGATACGCAGTATTTT	-	-	TRBV5-1	TRBJ2-3
CASSASGMWTEAFF	TGCGCCAGCAGCGCCTCAGGGATGTGGACTGAAGCTTTCTTT	-	-	TRBV5-1	TRBJ1-1
CASSPGQSYEQYF	TGCGCCAGCAGTCCGGGACAGAGCTACGAGCAGTACTTC	-	TRBD1	TRBV5-1	TRBJ2-7
CASSKEGVNQPQHF	TGTGCCAGCAGCAAGGAGGGGGTCAATCAGCCCCAGCATTTT	once	-	TRBV5-5	TRBJ1-5
CASSPGQGGYGYTF	TGTGCCAGCTCACCAGGACAGGGGGGTTATGGCTACACCTTC	-	TRBD1	TRBV18	TRBJ1-2
CASSPILSTSSYEQYF	TGTGCCAGCAGCCCTATCCTGTCTACAAGCTCCTACGAGCAGTACTTC	few	-	TRBV14	TRBJ2-7
CASSFVGEKLFF	TGTGCCAGCAGCTTTGTAGGCGAAAAACTGTTTTTT	-	-	TRBV7-9	TRBJ1-4
CASSWTGGDGGYTF	TGTGCCAGCAGCTGGACAGGGGGCGACGGTGGCTACACCTTC	-	TRBD1	TRBV5-5	TRBJ1-2
CASSFGTVEKLFF	TGTGCCAGCAGCTTTGGGACAGTCGAAAAACTGTTTTTT	-	TRBD1	TRBV7-9	TRBJ1-4